This T cell receptor beta chain is from a study of T cell responses to AZD1222 COVID-19 vaccine. Findings and limits, study-wide: No day 14 peak samples; only post-peak repertoires were characterized.

As regards this clone: Its antigen is still unknown.

Assay: immunoSEQ multiplex PCR; the TCRdb copy retains only in-frame clones and omits some. The sample has around 150,000 clones; just over 90% are singletons. The clonotype comes from an adult in good health. The sample here was peripheral blood, taken on day 0 of MenACWY control vaccination.

The CDR3 spells CASSLGATEQYF. The DNA of the CDR3 is TGTGCCAGCAGCTTAGGGGCGACCGAGCAGTACTTC. The rearrangement links TRBV7-7 to TRBJ2-7; D is unclear. Trimming left V 1 base short and J 6 bases short, with 7 bases between. The CDR3 spans 12 residues. Germline CDR1 SSHAT, CDR2 FNYEAQ (reference sequence).